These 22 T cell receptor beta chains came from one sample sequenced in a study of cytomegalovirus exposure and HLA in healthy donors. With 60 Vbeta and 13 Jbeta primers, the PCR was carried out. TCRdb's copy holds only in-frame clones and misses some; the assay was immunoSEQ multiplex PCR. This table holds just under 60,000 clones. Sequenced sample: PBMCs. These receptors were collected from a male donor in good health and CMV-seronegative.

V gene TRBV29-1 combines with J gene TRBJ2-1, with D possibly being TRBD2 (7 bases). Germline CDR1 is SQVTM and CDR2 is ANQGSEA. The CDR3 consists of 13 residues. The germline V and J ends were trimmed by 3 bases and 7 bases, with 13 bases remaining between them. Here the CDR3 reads CSVDARGANEQFF. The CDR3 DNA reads TGCAGCGTTGATGCACGGGGGGCAAATGAGCAGTTCTTC.

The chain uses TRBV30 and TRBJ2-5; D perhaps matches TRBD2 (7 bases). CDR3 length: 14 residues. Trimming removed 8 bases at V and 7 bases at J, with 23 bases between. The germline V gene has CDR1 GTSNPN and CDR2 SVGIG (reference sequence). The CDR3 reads CAGGGGGRRGTQYF. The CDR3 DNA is TGTGCCGGGGGGGGTGGGGGCAGGAGGGGGACCCAGTACTTC.

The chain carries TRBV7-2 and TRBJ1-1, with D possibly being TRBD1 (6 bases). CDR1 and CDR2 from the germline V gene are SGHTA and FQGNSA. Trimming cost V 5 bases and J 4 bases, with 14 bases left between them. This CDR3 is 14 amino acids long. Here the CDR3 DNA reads TGTGCCAGCAGCGTCAGGGGTGGGGTCACTGAAGCTTTCTTT. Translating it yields CASSVRGGVTEAFF.

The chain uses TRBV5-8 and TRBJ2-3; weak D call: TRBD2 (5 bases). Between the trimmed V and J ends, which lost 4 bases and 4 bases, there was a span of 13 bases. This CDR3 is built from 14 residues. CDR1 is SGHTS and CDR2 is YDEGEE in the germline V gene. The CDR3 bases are TGTGCCAGCAGCCACGGACTGATGGCAGATACGCAGTATTTT. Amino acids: CASSHGLMADTQYF.

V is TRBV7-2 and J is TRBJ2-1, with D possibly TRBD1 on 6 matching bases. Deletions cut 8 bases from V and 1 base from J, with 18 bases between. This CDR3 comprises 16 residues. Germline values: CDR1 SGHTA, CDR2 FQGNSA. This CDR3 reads CASGAQGTISYNEQFF. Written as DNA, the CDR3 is TGTGCCAGCGGGGCCCAGGGGACCATATCCTACAATGAGCAGTTCTTC.

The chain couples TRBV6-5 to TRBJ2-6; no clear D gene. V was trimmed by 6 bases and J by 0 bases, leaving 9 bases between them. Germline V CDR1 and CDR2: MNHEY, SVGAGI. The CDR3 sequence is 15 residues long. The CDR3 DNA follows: TGTGCCAGCAGCCCTGCGAGCTCTGGGGCCAACGTCCTGACTTTC. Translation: CASSPASSGANVLTF.

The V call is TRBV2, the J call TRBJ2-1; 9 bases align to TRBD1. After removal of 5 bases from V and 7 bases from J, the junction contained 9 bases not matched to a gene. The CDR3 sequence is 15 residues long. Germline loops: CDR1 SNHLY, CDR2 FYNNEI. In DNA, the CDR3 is TGTGCCAGCAGTCCTAGGACAGGGGACGCGAATGAGCAGTTCTTC. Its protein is CASSPRTGDANEQFF. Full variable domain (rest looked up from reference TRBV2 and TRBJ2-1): EPEVTQTPSHQVTQMGQEVILRCVPISNHLYFYWYRQILGQKVEFLVSFYNNEISEKSEIFDDQFSVERPDGSNFTLKIRSTKLEDSAMYFCASSPRTGDANEQFFGPGTRLTVL.

The CDR3 DNA is TGTGCCAGCAGCTTAGTCGCGGGAGCGGCCGGGGAGCTGTTTTTT. Translation gives CASSLVAGAAGELFF. V is TRBV7-8 and J is TRBJ2-2, with 7 bases lining up with TRBD2. From germline, CDR1 is SGHVS and CDR2 FQNEAQ. This CDR3 has 15 residues. V shed 1 base and J 6 bases; nucleotides not matched to a gene: 5.

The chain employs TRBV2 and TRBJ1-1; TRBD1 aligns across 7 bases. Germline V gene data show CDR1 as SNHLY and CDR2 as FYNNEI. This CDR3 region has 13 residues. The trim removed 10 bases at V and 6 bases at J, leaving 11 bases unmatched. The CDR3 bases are TGTGCCACCAACGGAGACAGGGCCGCTGAAGCTTTCTTT. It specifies CATNGDRAAEAFF.

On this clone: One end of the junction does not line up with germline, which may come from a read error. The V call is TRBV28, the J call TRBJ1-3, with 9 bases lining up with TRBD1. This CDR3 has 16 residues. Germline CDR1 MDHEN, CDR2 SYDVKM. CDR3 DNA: TGTGCCAGCGGGACAGGGTGGGACCCCTCTGGAAACAACATATATTTT. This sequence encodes CASGTGWDPSGNNIYF.

This CDR3 is CASSRETRGADYGYTF. CDR3 DNA sequence: TGTGCCAGCTCACGGGAAACGCGGGGGGCTGACTATGGCTACACCTTC. V usage is TRBV18 and J usage is TRBJ1-2, with D maybe TRBD1 (6 bases). Looked up from germline, CDR1 is KGHSH and CDR2 is LQKENI. CDR3 length: 16 residues. Trimming pared 4 bases from V and 3 bases from J, leaving 18 bases between.

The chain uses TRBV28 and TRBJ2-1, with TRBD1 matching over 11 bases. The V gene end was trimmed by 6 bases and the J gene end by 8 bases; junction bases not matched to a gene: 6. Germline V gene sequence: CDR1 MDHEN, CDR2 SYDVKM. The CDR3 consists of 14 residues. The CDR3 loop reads CASSWDRGWDEQFF. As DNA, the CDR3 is TGTGCCAGCAGCTGGGACAGGGGGTGGGATGAGCAGTTCTTC.

The CDR3 loop reads CASSLIGGAETQYF. The CDR3 coding sequence is TGTGCCAGCAGCTTAATAGGGGGCGCAGAGACCCAGTACTTC. The chain uses TRBV7-8 and TRBJ2-5; the match to TRBD1 covers 7 bases. This CDR3 region has 14 residues. V shed 2 bases and J 4 bases; nucleotides not matched to a gene: 4. Germline-derived CDR1 and CDR2 are SGHVS and FQNEAQ. Full variable domain (outside the CDR3, taken from reference TRBV7-8 and TRBJ2-5): GAGVSQSPRYKVAKRGQDVALRCDPISGHVSLFWYQQALGQGPEFLTYFQNEAQLDKSGLPSDRFFAERPEGSVSTLKIQRTQQEDSAVYLCASSLIGGAETQYFGPGTRLLVL.

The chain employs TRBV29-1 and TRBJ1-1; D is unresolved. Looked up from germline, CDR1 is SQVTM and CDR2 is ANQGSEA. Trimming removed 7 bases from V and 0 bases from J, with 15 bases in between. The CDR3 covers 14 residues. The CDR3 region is CSAQHRTMNTEAFF. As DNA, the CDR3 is TGCAGCGCCCAACATCGCACCATGAACACTGAAGCTTTCTTT.

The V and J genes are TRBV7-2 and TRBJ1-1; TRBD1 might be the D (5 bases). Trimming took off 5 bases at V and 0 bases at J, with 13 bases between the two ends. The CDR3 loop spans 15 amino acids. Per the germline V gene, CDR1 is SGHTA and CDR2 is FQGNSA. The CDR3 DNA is TGTGCCAGCAGCATTTCGACGGGGGTGAACACTGAAGCTTTCTTT. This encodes CASSISTGVNTEAFF. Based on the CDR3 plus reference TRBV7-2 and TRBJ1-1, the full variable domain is GAGVSQSPSNKVTEKGKDVELRCDPISGHTALYWYRQSLGQGLEFLIYFQGNSAPDKSGLPSDRFSAERTGGSVSTLTIQRTQQEDSAVYLCASSISTGVNTEAFFGQGTRLTVV.

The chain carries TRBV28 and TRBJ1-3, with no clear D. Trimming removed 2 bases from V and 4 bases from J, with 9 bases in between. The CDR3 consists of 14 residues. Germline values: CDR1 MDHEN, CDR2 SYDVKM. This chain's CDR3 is CASSLLRGGNTIYF. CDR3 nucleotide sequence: TGTGCCAGCAGTTTACTGCGAGGCGGAAACACCATATATTTT.

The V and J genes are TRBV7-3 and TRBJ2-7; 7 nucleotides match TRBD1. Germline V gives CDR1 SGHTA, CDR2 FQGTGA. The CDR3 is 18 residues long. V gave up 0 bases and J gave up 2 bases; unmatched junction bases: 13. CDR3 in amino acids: CASSLTEFRKGAAYEQYF. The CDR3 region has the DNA TGTGCCAGCAGCTTAACGGAGTTTCGTAAGGGGGCCGCCTACGAGCAGTACTTC.

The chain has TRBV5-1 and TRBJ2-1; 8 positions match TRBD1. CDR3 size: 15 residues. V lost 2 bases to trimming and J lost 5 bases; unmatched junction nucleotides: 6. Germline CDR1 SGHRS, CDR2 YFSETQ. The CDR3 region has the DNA TGCGCCAGCAGCTTAGGACAGGGCTTTGACAATGAGCAGTTCTTC. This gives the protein CASSLGQGFDNEQFF.

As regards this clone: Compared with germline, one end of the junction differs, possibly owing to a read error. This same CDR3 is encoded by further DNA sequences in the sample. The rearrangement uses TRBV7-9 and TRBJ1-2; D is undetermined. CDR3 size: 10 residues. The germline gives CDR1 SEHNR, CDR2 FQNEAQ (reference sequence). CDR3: CASSQYGYTF. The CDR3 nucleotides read TGTGCAAGCAGCCAGTATGGCTACACCTTC. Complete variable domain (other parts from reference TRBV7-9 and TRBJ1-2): DTGVSQNPRHKITKRGQNVTFRCDPISEHNRLYWYRQTLGQGPEFLTYFQNEAQLEKSRLLSDRFSAERPKGSFSTLEIQRTEQGDSAMYLCASSQYGYTFGSGTRLTVV.

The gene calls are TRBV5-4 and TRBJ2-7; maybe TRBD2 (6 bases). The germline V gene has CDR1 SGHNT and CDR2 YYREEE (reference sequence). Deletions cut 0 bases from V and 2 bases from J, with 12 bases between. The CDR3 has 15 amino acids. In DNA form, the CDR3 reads TGTGCCAGCAGCTTGGTTGCGGGATCTGCCTACGAGCAGTACTTC. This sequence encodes CASSLVAGSAYEQYF. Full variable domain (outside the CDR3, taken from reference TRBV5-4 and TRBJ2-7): ETGVTQSPTHLIKTRGQQVTLRCSSQSGHNTVSWYQQALGQGPQFIFQYYREEENGRGNFPPRFSGLQFPNYSSELNVNALELDDSALYLCASSLVAGSAYEQYFGPGTRLTVT.

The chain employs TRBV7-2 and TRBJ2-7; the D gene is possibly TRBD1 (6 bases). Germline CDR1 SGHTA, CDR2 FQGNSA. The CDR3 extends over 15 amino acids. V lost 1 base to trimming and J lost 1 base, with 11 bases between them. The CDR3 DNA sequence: TGTGCCAGCAGCTTAGAAGGCAGGGGATCCTACGAGCAGTACTTC. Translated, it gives CASSLEGRGSYEQYF.

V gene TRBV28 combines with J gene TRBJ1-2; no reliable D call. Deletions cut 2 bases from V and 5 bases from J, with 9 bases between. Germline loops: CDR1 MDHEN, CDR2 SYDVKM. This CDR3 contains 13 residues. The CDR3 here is CASSLNPQYGYTF. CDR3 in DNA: TGTGCCAGCAGTTTAAACCCACAGTATGGCTACACCTTC.